This T cell receptor (beta chain) appears in the sequencing data of a study of blood T cells in healthy people across ages. This CDR3 has 16 amino acids. Trimming cost V 4 bases and J 3 bases, with 20 bases left between them. The germline V gene has CDR1 SGHDT and CDR2 YYEEEE. Alongside a J-beta primer mix, a sample-barcoded 5' primer served in a second PCR lasting about 7 to 12 cycles. Each of the cDNA molecules was tagged by a template-switch adaptor with 12 random nucleotides. MiXCR was run by TCRdb on the 5' RACE reads, yielding one entry per CDR3 protein. This table has about 810,000 distinct CDR3 sequences, approximately 35% appearing once.

The rearrangement uses TRBV5-6 and TRBJ2-7, with D tentatively TRBD1 or TRBD2 (5 bases each). The source is a man between 18 and 29 years old in good health. The sequencing sample was made of blood. The CDR3 nucleotides are TGTGCCAGCAGCGGTGGGGACGGCGGCCCCCTCTACGAGCAGTACTTC. Protein sequence: CASSGGDGGPLYEQYF.